A selection of T cell receptor beta chains follows, all from one sample in a study of shared clonotypes between healthy human individuals. Here immunoSEQ multiplex PCR was the method, and the copy in TCRdb shows in-frame clones only, minus some. The table has approximately 2.4 million clones, about 94% seen once; the top ten hold roughly 0.13%. Sequenced input: naive CD4+ T cells sorted from blood. All receptors derive from a man aged 18 to 29 in good health. Each CDR3 is given with its conserved first and last residue. The order of the fields is J gene, clone size, V gene, D gene, CDR3 DNA, CDR3 protein. The D gene is left open where the match is weak. For some rows the clone size is stated as once, few or many, or as a class when expanded; others skip it.

J: TRBJ2-1; size: .; V: TRBV13; D: TRBD2; DNA: TGTGCCAGCAGCTCCCAGACTAGCTCAAAAGAGACATTTGAGCAGTTCTTC; CDR3: CASSSQTSSKETFEQFF
J: TRBJ1-2; size: once; V: TRBV18; D: .; DNA: TGTGCCAGCTCACCGAGCGGGGCCACTAACTATGGCTACACCTTC; CDR3: CASSPSGATNYGYTF
J: TRBJ1-2; size: .; V: TRBV28; D: .; DNA: TGTGCCAGCAGTTTGGGGGGATCCTATGGCTACACCTTC; CDR3: CASSLGGSYGYTF
J: TRBJ1-4; size: .; V: TRBV5-1; D: .; DNA: TGCGCCAGCAGAGGGAATAATGAAAAACTGTTTTTT; CDR3: CASRGNNEKLFF
J: TRBJ2-6; size: .; V: TRBV6-4; D: .; DNA: TGTGCCAGCAGCAGCGAGCCGGGGGCCAACGTCCTGACTTTC; CDR3: CASSSEPGANVLTF
J: TRBJ2-4; size: .; V: TRBV5-4; D: TRBD2; DNA: TGTGCCAGCAGCCGCGATCCACGGGGGGAAAACATTCAGTACTTC; CDR3: CASSRDPRGENIQYF
J: TRBJ2-7; size: .; V: TRBV7-9; D: TRBD2; DNA: TGTGCCAGCAGCTCTAGCGGGGGGGGCTCCTACGAGCAGTACTTC; CDR3: CASSSSGGGSYEQYF
J: TRBJ2-2; size: once; V: TRBV7-9; D: .; DNA: TGTGCCAGCAGCAACGCGAACACCGGGGAGCTGTTTTTT; CDR3: CASSNANTGELFF
J: TRBJ2-7; size: .; V: TRBV19; D: TRBD2; DNA: TGTGCCAGTAGTATTGGGGCAGCCGAGCGGGGCTCCTACGAGCAGTACTTC; CDR3: CASSIGAAERGSYEQYF
J: TRBJ2-7; size: .; V: TRBV9; D: .; DNA: TGTGCCAGCAGCGTGTCATCCCCCGCCGATTCCTACGAGCAGTACTTC; CDR3: CASSVSSPADSYEQYF
J: TRBJ1-2; size: .; V: TRBV30; D: .; DNA: TGTGCCTGGAGTGTATCGAAAATTCGGGGGTCCTGGTCTGGCTACACCTTC; CDR3: CAWSVSKIRGSWSGYTF
J: TRBJ1-5; size: .; V: TRBV6-5; D: .; DNA: TGTGCCAGCAGTTACTCTGGGAATAGCAATCAGCCCCAGCATTTT; CDR3: CASSYSGNSNQPQHF
J: TRBJ2-1; size: .; V: TRBV28; D: .; DNA: TGTGCCAGCAGTCCGGGGTGGTCAGACAGGGTTAAAAATAGCGGGTACAATGAGCAGTTCTTC; CDR3: CASSPGWSDRVKNSGYNEQFF
J: TRBJ2-7; size: .; V: TRBV5-1; D: .; DNA: TGCGCCAGCAGCTACCGACAGGACTACGAGCAGTACTTC; CDR3: CASSYRQDYEQYF
J: TRBJ1-1; size: .; V: TRBV29-1; D: .; DNA: TGCAGCGCTAAGGCGGGGGGCGTCACTGAAGCTTTCTTT; CDR3: CSAKAGGVTEAFF
J: TRBJ2-5; size: .; V: TRBV7-9; D: TRBD2; DNA: TGTGCCAGCGCCGGGACTAGCGTTAGAGGCTGGCAAGAGACCCAGTACTTC; CDR3: CASAGTSVRGWQETQYF
J: TRBJ2-1; size: .; V: TRBV11-3; D: .; DNA: TGTGCCAGCAGCTGGGTCCCCGGGGATGAGCAGTTCTTC; CDR3: CASSWVPGDEQFF